This TCR beta chain was sequenced in a study of long-term antiretroviral therapy in people with HIV (dated by TCRdb to between 2022 and 2023). Notes on the research overall: The earliest samples were collected about a decade before the 2015 WHO recommendation for immediate ART, when ART was typically delayed until CD4 counts fell. No cross-contamination during QIAcube processing was seen in test extractions of a monoclonal T-cell line run alongside around 31 polyclonal samples. A total of under 250 cryopreserved PBMC samples came from a few dozen adults with confirmed HIV infection and were collected serially over a mean of roughly 6 years (range 1-12). A retrospective serial study tested whether ART initiation and durable HIV suppression were associated with changes in peripheral blood TRB repertoire composition and diversity. Among the 30 or so participants with HIV, more than ten were female. Study-level results and caveats: Because PBMC availability was limited, only the TCR beta chain was sequenced, with no alpha chain pairing. Because pre-ART samples had limited cell numbers, unsorted PBMC were profiled rather than sorted CD4+ and CD8+ T cells. Inferences about post-ART repertoire changes are limited because no data were available on ART adherence, viral resistance or therapy changes. A significant increase in TRB diversity was found to be associated with ART initiation, although TRB diversity was observed to remain significantly below that of transplant donor controls even after long-term ART. CDR3 length ranges in HIV repertoires were narrower than in controls, and network structure suggested an antigen-experienced repertoire with only a slight naive shift after ART. At every time point, the repertoire was dominated by expanded TRB clones first identified before ART initiation, although this dominance fluctuated and, in many PLHIV, declined after ART. Samples dated from the mid-2000s to the late 2010s, and the ART regimens used may be less effective than current ones.

As to this clone: Its antigen specificity is not known. No clone much larger than this one lies a single base away; base qualities are absent.

The immunoSEQ hsTCRB v3.0 assay was used at survey level resolution to sequence the TRB variable region. TRB sequencing targeted a depth of 40,000-50,000 T-cell genomes per sample. Pooled TRB libraries were sequenced on an Illumina MiSeq with a v3 150-cycle kit. The study's own analysis went as follows. Repertoire analysis ran in R within a reproducible Nextflow workflow covering QC, data transformation and analysis. LymphoSeq2, an R package for AIRR-Seq data exploration, was used to implement custom analyses. A few samples yielding fewer than 5000 total TRB sequences were excluded, leaving 150 to 200 analyzed HIV repertoires. Among the roughly 180 retained HIV repertoires, 55 to 60 were collected before ART initiation and approximately 130 after ART initiation. Repertoires were downsampled to 5000 TRB nucleotide sequences, with summary statistics averaged over 100 downsampling iterations. TRB sequences were retained for analysis only if CDR3 regions of at least seven amino acids were present. Diversity was measured with a Shannon entropy-derived clonality score and the Gini coefficient. In repertoire networks, the top 5000 CDR3 amino acid sequences were linked whenever an edit distance of one separated two sequences. For TRB CDR3 amino acid sequences, GLIPH2 was used to predict antigen specificity groups and MHC restriction. To flag known associations with CMV, EBV, HIV or tissue antigens, CDR3 amino acid sequences were compared against VDJdb and McPAS-TCR. Pre-ART, post-ART and control groups were compared with Wilcoxon signed-rank tests and Holm-Bonferroni correction. TCRdb re-hosts the immuneACCESS table, in-frame sequences only. Its copies lack some clones; in the studies checked, an unresolved V gene accounts for under half of them, and the cause for the rest is not known. That table furnishes V, J and clone size, whereas the DNA furnished D and trimming. This sample is represented by over 15,000 clones; roughly 72% of them were singletons. Around 7% of the sample rests with the top ten.

Inclusion was restricted to participants for whom at least one PBMC sample before ART initiation and at least two post-ART samples were available. All participants with HIV were treated in the United States of America. Cryopreserved samples of roughly 0.95-10 million PBMC were thawed and washed before DNA extraction. At the time of the earliest PBMC sample, participants with HIV were aged between roughly 20 and 60 years. Per participant, PBMC samples came from 1-4 timepoints prior to ART initiation and 2-8 timepoints following ART initiation, for a median of 7 samples. For every participant, serial HIV viral load, CD4+ T-cell count, ART history and demographic data were obtained. Genomic DNA was extracted from unsorted PBMC with a Qiagen kit on a QIAcube, with processing performed in batches of 12 samples. Here V drops 5 bases and J drops 9 bases, and the junction holds 2 bases not matched to any gene. CDR1 is given as SEHNR and CDR2 as FQNEAQ, both from the germline V gene (reference sequence). Including cysteine and phenylalanine, the CDR3 has 11 amino acids. Only the CDR3 region is kept as DNA, spanning 33 bases read in frame from base 1.

This clonotype was obtained from a man aged 50 or older with HIV. The chain is assembled from TRBV7-9 and TRBJ2-5, and TRBD2 aligns with 8 junction nucleotides. The specimen was unsorted PBMCs, collected 2.2 years after starting antiretroviral therapy. The CDR3 is CASSPGGPQYF. The base sequence is TGTGCCAGCAGCCCGGGGGGGCCCCAGTACTTC. With all but the CDR3 taken from the reference TRBV7-9 and TRBJ2-5 genes, the full variable domain is: DTGVSQNPRHKITKRGQNVTFRCDPISEHNRLYWYRQTLGQGPEFLTYFQNEAQLEKSRLLSDRFSAERPKGSFSTLEIQRTEQGDSAMYLCASSPGGPQYFGPGTRLLVL.